A selection of T cell receptor beta chains follows, all from one sample in a study of human thymus T cells. Using immunoSEQ multiplex PCR, the repertoire was profiled, and TCRdb retains in-frame clones only, with some absent. This sample carries about 130,000 clones, around 95% of them seen once, and the ten largest clones take more than 0.02%. Sequenced sample: thymus tissue. The receptors come from a boy under two years old with a congenital heart defect but otherwise immunologically healthy. Both conserved end residues are part of each CDR3. D genes are given only for firm matches. Clone size is not always given. Where it is, it says once, few, many or a class for expanded clones.

abundance	j_gene	v_gene	d_gene	CDR3nt	CDR3aa
NA	TRBJ1-2	TRBV28	NA	TGTGCCAGCAGTGTGGACAGTGGAGCCAACTATGGCTACACCTTC	CASSVDSGANYGYTF
NA	TRBJ1-1	TRBV18	NA	TGTGCCAGCTCACCGTCGACAAGAGGGATGCACACTGAAGCTTTCTTT	CASSPSTRGMHTEAFF
NA	TRBJ2-7	TRBV5-6	TRBD1	TGTGCCAGCAGCTTGGCCCGTAAGGGGGCCTCCTACGAGCAGTACTTC	CASSLARKGASYEQYF
NA	TRBJ2-2	TRBV27	NA	TGTGCCAGCAGTTTATCCCCCGGCACCGGGGAGCTGTTTTTT	CASSLSPGTGELFF
once	TRBJ1-4	TRBV11-1	NA	TGTGCCAGCAGCGCCGGGACACCTTACAACGTACCCAGTGAAAAACTGTTTTTT	CASSAGTPYNVPSEKLFF
NA	TRBJ1-4	TRBV5-1	NA	TGCGCCAGCAGGTGGGACTTTAATGAAAAACTGTTTTTT	CASRWDFNEKLFF
once	TRBJ2-2	TRBV11-3	TRBD2	TGTGCCAGCAGCTTACTAGGACTAGCCGTAGCGGGGGGAACCGGGGAGCTGTTTTTT	CASSLLGLAVAGGTGELFF
NA	TRBJ1-2	TRBV7-9	NA	TGTGCCAGCAGGGAGTGGGGGGAACCTAACTATGGCTACACCTTC	CASREWGEPNYGYTF
NA	TRBJ2-3	TRBV7-2	TRBD2	TGTGCCAGCAGCCGCAGCCGGGGGGTTACGCAGTATTTT	CASSRSRGVTQYF
NA	TRBJ2-1	TRBV10-2	NA	TGCGCCAGCAGTGAGTGTACAGGGTATTGCAATGAGCAGTTCTTC	CASSECTGYCNEQFF
NA	TRBJ1-5	TRBV4-3	NA	TGCGCCAGCAGCCAAGTATGGGGAGAATGGGGCAATCAGCCCCAGCATTTT	CASSQVWGEWGNQPQHF
NA	TRBJ1-1	TRBV7-9	NA	TGTGCCAGCAAACGTGGACGAGAGGATGGGAACACTGAAGCTTTCTTT	CASKRGREDGNTEAFF
NA	TRBJ1-6	TRBV6-5	NA	TGTGCCAGCAGCCCGGAACGGCCCTATAATTCACCCCTCCACTTT	CASSPERPYNSPLHF
once	TRBJ2-3	TRBV15	NA	TGTGCCACCAGCCAGAGAAGGAGGGAAGGGGAAACAGATACGCAGTATTTT	CATSQRRREGETDTQYF
NA	TRBJ1-2	TRBV28	NA	TGTGCCAGCAGTGGGACCTATGGCTACACCTTC	CASSGTYGYTF
once	TRBJ1-6	TRBV4-1	NA	TGCGCCAGCAGCCAAATGAGGTGCGATAATTCACCCCTCCACTTT	CASSQMRCDNSPLHF
NA	TRBJ1-2	TRBV5-4	TRBD1	TGTGCCAGCAGCCTTTATTTTCCCTCTTGGACAGGCCCCGTGGGCTACACCTTC	CASSLYFPSWTGPVGYTF
NA	TRBJ2-5	TRBV7-2	TRBD2	TGTGCCAGCAGCGCGCTCGGGAGCGGGGAAGAGACCCAGTACTTC	CASSALGSGEETQYF
NA	TRBJ1-6	TRBV6-6	NA	TGTGCCAGCAGAAATCCTACGGGGGTTCTTTCACCCCTCCACTTT	CASRNPTGVLSPLHF
NA	TRBJ2-7	TRBV4-2	TRBD2	TGTGCCAGCAGCCAAGATGGGCGGGGGCGCAGGCTAGCGGGGGGGCCAATGAACGAGCAGTACTTC	CASSQDGRGRRLAGGPMNEQYF
NA	TRBJ1-1	TRBV28	NA	TGTGCCAGCAGTCCGGGACATTTGAACACTGAAGCTTTCTTT	CASSPGHLNTEAFF
NA	TRBJ1-1	TRBV30	NA	TGTGCCTGGAGTGTCGTCCCAGAGGATGTTGAAGCTTTCTTT	CAWSVVPEDVEAFF
NA	TRBJ1-3	TRBV2	TRBD1	TGTGCCAGCAGGGGGACAGGGGAAGGAGGAAACACCATATATTTT	CASRGTGEGGNTIYF
NA	TRBJ1-2	TRBV25-1	TRBD1	TGTGCCAGCAGTGAAGAGACAGGGTACTATGGCTACACCTTC	CASSEETGYYGYTF
NA	TRBJ2-5	TRBV10-2	NA	TGCGCCAGCAGTGAGATAGCCAGTGAGACCCAGTACTTC	CASSEIASETQYF
NA	TRBJ1-1	TRBV27	TRBD1	TGTGCCAGCAGGGAAACAGGGGGGAACACTGAAGCTTTCTTT	CASRETGGNTEAFF
NA	TRBJ1-2	TRBV10-2	NA	TGCGCCAGCAACGGACAAAAGGATAACTATGGCTACACCTTC	CASNGQKDNYGYTF
NA	TRBJ1-2	TRBV2	NA	TGTGCCAGCCTCTTCAGGGGTCTCTGGAACTATGGCTACACCTTC	CASLFRGLWNYGYTF
NA	TRBJ1-2	TRBV4-3	NA	TGCGCCAGCAGCCAAAGGCGTCAGGGTAACGGCTACACCTTC	CASSQRRQGNGYTF
NA	TRBJ1-2	TRBV28	NA	TGTGCCAGCAGTGTTCAAGGGGGAGACTACGACTATGGCTACACCTTC	CASSVQGGDYDYGYTF
NA	TRBJ1-2	TRBV6-6	TRBD1	TGTGCCAGCAGCAAGCTAAAGACAGGGCCTACCTATGGCTACACCTTC	CASSKLKTGPTYGYTF
NA	TRBJ1-2	TRBV5-6	TRBD1	TGTGCCAGCAGCTTGGGTGATCCGAGACAGGGGGCGCACGGCTACACCTTC	CASSLGDPRQGAHGYTF